A selection of T cell receptor beta chains follows, all from one sample in a study of Tregs in tolerant kidney transplant recipients. Sequencing was performed with immunoSEQ multiplex PCR; in TCRdb, only in-frame clones are kept and a portion is missing. This table holds approximately 69,000 clones, roughly nine tenths found once. The material sequenced was CD4+ T cells from blood, taken before the transplant. The source of these receptors is a human donor who received a combined kidney and bone marrow transplant. Both conserved end residues are part of each CDR3. D genes are given only for firm matches. Rows give clone size only sometimes, using once, few, many, or a class for an expanded clone.

cdr3_length: 14
d_call: TRBD1
j_call: TRBJ2-2
clone_size: .
v_call: TRBV5-1
cdr3_nt: TGCGCCAGCAGACCACAGGGGTTCACCGGGGAGCTGTTTTTT
cdr3_aa: CASRPQGFTGELFF

cdr3_length: 16
d_call: TRBD1
j_call: TRBJ1-5
clone_size: .
v_call: TRBV28
cdr3_nt: TGTGCCAGCAGTTTCCGAGACAGGGGTAGTGATCAGCCCCAGCATTTT
cdr3_aa: CASSFRDRGSDQPQHF

cdr3_length: 15
d_call: TRBD2
j_call: TRBJ2-1
clone_size: .
v_call: TRBV19
cdr3_nt: TGTGCCAGTAGTATTAGCGGGATTTCCTACAATGAGCAGTTCTTC
cdr3_aa: CASSISGISYNEQFF

cdr3_length: 16
d_call: TRBD1
j_call: TRBJ1-4
clone_size: .
v_call: TRBV2
cdr3_nt: TGTGCCAGCAGTCCGGGACAGACGTCAACTAATGAAAAACTGTTTTTT
cdr3_aa: CASSPGQTSTNEKLFF

cdr3_length: 14
d_call: TRBD1
j_call: TRBJ2-7
clone_size: .
v_call: TRBV5-4
cdr3_nt: TGTGCCAGCAGCGCCCGACAGGGCGCCTACGAGCAGTACTTC
cdr3_aa: CASSARQGAYEQYF

cdr3_length: 17
d_call: TRBD2
j_call: TRBJ2-5
clone_size: .
v_call: TRBV25-1
cdr3_nt: TGTGCCAGCAGCAAAGGGGCTAGCGGGAGGGCATCGGAGACCCAGTACTTC
cdr3_aa: CASSKGASGRASETQYF

cdr3_length: 14
d_call: TRBD1
j_call: TRBJ1-5
clone_size: once
v_call: TRBV6-1
cdr3_nt: TGTGCCAGCAGTGAGGGACAGAAAAATCAGCCCCAGCATTTT
cdr3_aa: CASSEGQKNQPQHF

cdr3_length: 15
d_call: .
j_call: TRBJ2-7
clone_size: .
v_call: TRBV11-2
cdr3_nt: TGTGCCAGCAGCTTTACTGAGGGCGGGGCCTACGAGCAGTACTTC
cdr3_aa: CASSFTEGGAYEQYF

cdr3_length: 17
d_call: TRBD2
j_call: TRBJ2-7
clone_size: once
v_call: TRBV5-4
cdr3_nt: TGTGCCAGCAGCTCCCGACTCTCCACTAGCGGGAGGGACGAGCAGTACTTC
cdr3_aa: CASSSRLSTSGRDEQYF

cdr3_length: 15
d_call: .
j_call: TRBJ1-5
clone_size: .
v_call: TRBV28
cdr3_nt: TGTGCCAGCAGTCCCCTCAGCGGGGCTTGGCAGCCCCAGCATTTT
cdr3_aa: CASSPLSGAWQPQHF

cdr3_length: 15
d_call: .
j_call: TRBJ2-2
clone_size: .
v_call: TRBV4-1
cdr3_nt: TGCGCCAGCAGCCCTGGGGCAGGGGACACCGGGGAGCTGTTTTTT
cdr3_aa: CASSPGAGDTGELFF

cdr3_length: 15
d_call: .
j_call: TRBJ2-2
clone_size: .
v_call: TRBV7-2
cdr3_nt: TGTGCCAGCAGCCTCAAAACAGTTTACACCGGGGAGCTGTTTTTT
cdr3_aa: CASSLKTVYTGELFF

cdr3_length: 14
d_call: .
j_call: TRBJ2-7
clone_size: .
v_call: TRBV11-1
cdr3_nt: TGTGCCAGCAGCTTACTAGAAGACTCCTACGAGCAGTACTTC
cdr3_aa: CASSLLEDSYEQYF

cdr3_length: 16
d_call: .
j_call: TRBJ1-5
clone_size: .
v_call: TRBV10-3
cdr3_nt: TGTGCCATCAGTGAGTCGGGTTACTATAGCAATCAGCCCCAGCATTTT
cdr3_aa: CAISESGYYSNQPQHF

cdr3_length: 13
d_call: .
j_call: TRBJ2-7
clone_size: .
v_call: TRBV19
cdr3_nt: TGTGCCAGTACCCCTGACACCGCCTACGAGCAGTACTTC
cdr3_aa: CASTPDTAYEQYF

cdr3_length: 14
d_call: .
j_call: TRBJ1-4
clone_size: once
v_call: TRBV28
cdr3_nt: TGTGCCAGCAGTTTCGGTTCCCCCCCGGGAAAACTGTTTTTT
cdr3_aa: CASSFGSPPGKLFF

cdr3_length: 13
d_call: TRBD2
j_call: TRBJ2-5
clone_size: .
v_call: TRBV11-1
cdr3_nt: TGTGCCAGCAGCTTATTCGGGGGGGAGACCCAGTACTTC
cdr3_aa: CASSLFGGETQYF

cdr3_length: 16
d_call: TRBD2
j_call: TRBJ2-1
clone_size: .
v_call: TRBV27
cdr3_nt: TGTGCCAGCAGTCCCGGGACTAGCGGGCCACACAATGAGCAGTTCTTC
cdr3_aa: CASSPGTSGPHNEQFF

cdr3_length: 16
d_call: TRBD2
j_call: TRBJ2-1
clone_size: .
v_call: TRBV6-6
cdr3_nt: TGTGCCAGCAGTTACGGGTCCAGCGGGAGCTTCAATGAGCAGTTCTTC
cdr3_aa: CASSYGSSGSFNEQFF

cdr3_length: 13
d_call: .
j_call: TRBJ1-5
clone_size: .
v_call: TRBV19
cdr3_nt: TGTGCCACCACAGGATCTAGCAATCAGCCCCAGCATTTT
cdr3_aa: CATTGSSNQPQHF

cdr3_length: 16
d_call: TRBD2
j_call: TRBJ2-5
clone_size: .
v_call: TRBV5-1
cdr3_nt: TGCGCCAGCAGCTCAGGACTAGCGGGGGCCGGGGAGACCCAGTACTTC
cdr3_aa: CASSSGLAGAGETQYF

cdr3_length: 15
d_call: TRBD1
j_call: TRBJ1-4
clone_size: .
v_call: TRBV5-4
cdr3_nt: TGTGCCAGCAGCTTGGCCGGCGGACAGGCCGAGAAACTGTTTTTT
cdr3_aa: CASSLAGGQAEKLFF

cdr3_length: 16
d_call: .
j_call: TRBJ2-1
clone_size: .
v_call: TRBV9
cdr3_nt: TGTGCCAGCAGCGTAGGCGCGACAGGATCCTACAATGAGCAGTTCTTC
cdr3_aa: CASSVGATGSYNEQFF

cdr3_length: 14
d_call: .
j_call: TRBJ1-4
clone_size: few
v_call: TRBV2
cdr3_nt: TGTGCCAGCAGTGAATCTTTTGTCGGGAGTGCACTGTTTTTT
cdr3_aa: CASSESFVGSALFF

cdr3_length: 17
d_call: .
j_call: TRBJ2-7
clone_size: .
v_call: TRBV5-8
cdr3_nt: TGTGCCAGCAGCTTTGCCCTCATGGCAGGGGTGGCCTACGAGCAGTACTTC
cdr3_aa: CASSFALMAGVAYEQYF

cdr3_length: 16
d_call: TRBD2
j_call: TRBJ2-3
clone_size: .
v_call: TRBV5-4
cdr3_nt: TGTGCCAGCAGCTTGGGGCCGGGAGGGCCGGCAGATACGCAGTATTTT
cdr3_aa: CASSLGPGGPADTQYF

cdr3_length: 16
d_call: .
j_call: TRBJ2-6
clone_size: .
v_call: TRBV5-1
cdr3_nt: TGCGCCACCGGCGGGACTGGAAGCTCTGGGGCCAACGTCCTGACTTTC
cdr3_aa: CATGGTGSSGANVLTF

cdr3_length: 12
d_call: .
j_call: TRBJ1-2
clone_size: few
v_call: TRBV29-1
cdr3_nt: TGCAGCGTTGAAGCAGGTTCGGGAGGCTACACCTTC
cdr3_aa: CSVEAGSGGYTF

cdr3_length: 15
d_call: .
j_call: TRBJ1-1
clone_size: once
v_call: TRBV5-4
cdr3_nt: TGTGCCAGCAGCTTTTCAGGGACTATGAACACTGAAGCTTTCTTT
cdr3_aa: CASSFSGTMNTEAFF

cdr3_length: 12
d_call: .
j_call: TRBJ2-7
clone_size: .
v_call: TRBV28
cdr3_nt: TGTGCCAGCTCACAGGTATCCTACGAGCAGTACTTC
cdr3_aa: CASSQVSYEQYF

cdr3_length: 19
d_call: TRBD2
j_call: TRBJ2-7
clone_size: .
v_call: TRBV28
cdr3_nt: TGTGCCAGCCGCCCCCACCAGGGACTAGCGGGAGGTAAACTCGGCGAGCAGTACTTC
cdr3_aa: CASRPHQGLAGGKLGEQYF

cdr3_length: 16
d_call: .
j_call: TRBJ2-7
clone_size: once
v_call: TRBV29-1
cdr3_nt: TGCAGCGTCCACATTGCGGCAGCGGAGAAGCCTTACGAGCAGTACTTC
cdr3_aa: CSVHIAAAEKPYEQYF

cdr3_length: 12
d_call: TRBD1
j_call: TRBJ1-4
clone_size: .
v_call: TRBV2
cdr3_nt: TGTGCCAGAGGGACAGGGGATGAAAAACTGTTTTTT
cdr3_aa: CARGTGDEKLFF

cdr3_length: 12
d_call: .
j_call: TRBJ2-7
clone_size: .
v_call: TRBV6-1
cdr3_nt: TGTGCCAGCAGTGAATTTAGGGGCGAGCAGTACTTC
cdr3_aa: CASSEFRGEQYF

cdr3_length: 14
d_call: .
j_call: TRBJ2-7
clone_size: .
v_call: TRBV5-1
cdr3_nt: TGCGCCAGCAGCAGGGGGGGTGGCGCCTACGAGCAGTACTTC
cdr3_aa: CASSRGGGAYEQYF

cdr3_length: 14
d_call: TRBD1
j_call: TRBJ2-3
clone_size: .
v_call: TRBV7-9
cdr3_nt: TGTGCCAGCAGCCGGACAGGGGGAACAGATACGCAGTATTTT
cdr3_aa: CASSRTGGTDTQYF

cdr3_length: 14
d_call: TRBD1
j_call: TRBJ1-1
clone_size: .
v_call: TRBV15
cdr3_nt: TGTGCCACCAGCGATCCAGGGGGGAACACTGAAGCTTTCTTT
cdr3_aa: CATSDPGGNTEAFF

cdr3_length: 16
d_call: .
j_call: TRBJ2-5
clone_size: .
v_call: TRBV7-9
cdr3_nt: TGTGCCAGCAGCTTGGGCCTCAGGGCAGGAATAGAGACCCAGTACTTC
cdr3_aa: CASSLGLRAGIETQYF

cdr3_length: 15
d_call: TRBD1
j_call: TRBJ2-5
clone_size: .
v_call: TRBV2
cdr3_nt: TGTGCCAGCAGTGAGGGGGACAGGGGTTGGGAGACCCAGTACTTC
cdr3_aa: CASSEGDRGWETQYF